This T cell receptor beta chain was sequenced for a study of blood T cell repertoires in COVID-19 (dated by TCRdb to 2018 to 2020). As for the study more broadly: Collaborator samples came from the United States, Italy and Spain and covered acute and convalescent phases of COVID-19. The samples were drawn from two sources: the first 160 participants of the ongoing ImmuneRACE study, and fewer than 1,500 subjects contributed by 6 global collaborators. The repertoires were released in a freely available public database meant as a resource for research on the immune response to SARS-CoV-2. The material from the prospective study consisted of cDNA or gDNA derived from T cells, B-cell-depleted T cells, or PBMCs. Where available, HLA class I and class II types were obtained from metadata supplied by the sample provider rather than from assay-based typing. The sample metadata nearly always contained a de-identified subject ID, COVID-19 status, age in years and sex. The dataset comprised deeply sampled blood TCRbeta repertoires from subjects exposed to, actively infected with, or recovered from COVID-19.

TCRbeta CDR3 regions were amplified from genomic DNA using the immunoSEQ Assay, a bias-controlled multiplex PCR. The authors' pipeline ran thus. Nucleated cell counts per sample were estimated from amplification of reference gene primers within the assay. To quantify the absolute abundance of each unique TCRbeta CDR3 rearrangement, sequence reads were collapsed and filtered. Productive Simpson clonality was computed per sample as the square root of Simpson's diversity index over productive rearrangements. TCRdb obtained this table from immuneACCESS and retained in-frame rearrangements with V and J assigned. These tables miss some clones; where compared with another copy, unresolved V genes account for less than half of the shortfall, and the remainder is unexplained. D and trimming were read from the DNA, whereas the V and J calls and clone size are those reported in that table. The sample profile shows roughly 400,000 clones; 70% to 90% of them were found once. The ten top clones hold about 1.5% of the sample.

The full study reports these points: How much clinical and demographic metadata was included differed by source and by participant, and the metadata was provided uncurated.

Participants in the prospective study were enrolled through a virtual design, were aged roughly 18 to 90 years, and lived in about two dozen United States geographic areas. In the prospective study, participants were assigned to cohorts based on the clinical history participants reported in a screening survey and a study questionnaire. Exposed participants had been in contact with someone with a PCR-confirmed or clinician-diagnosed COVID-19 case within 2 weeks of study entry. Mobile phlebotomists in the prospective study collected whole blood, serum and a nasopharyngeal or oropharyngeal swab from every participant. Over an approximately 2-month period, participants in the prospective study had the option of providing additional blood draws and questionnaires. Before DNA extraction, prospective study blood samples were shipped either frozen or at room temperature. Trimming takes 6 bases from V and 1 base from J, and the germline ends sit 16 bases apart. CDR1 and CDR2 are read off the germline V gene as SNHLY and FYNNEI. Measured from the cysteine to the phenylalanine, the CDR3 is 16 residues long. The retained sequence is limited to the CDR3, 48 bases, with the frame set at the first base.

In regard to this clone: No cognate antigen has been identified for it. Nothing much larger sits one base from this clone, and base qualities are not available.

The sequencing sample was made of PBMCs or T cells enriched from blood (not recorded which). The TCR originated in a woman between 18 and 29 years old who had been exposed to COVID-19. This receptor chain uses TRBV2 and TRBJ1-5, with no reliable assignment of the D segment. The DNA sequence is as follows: TGTGCCAGCAGCGAAAGTGGACTGAGGAGCAATCAGCCCCAGCATTTT. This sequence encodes CASSESGLRSNQPQHF.